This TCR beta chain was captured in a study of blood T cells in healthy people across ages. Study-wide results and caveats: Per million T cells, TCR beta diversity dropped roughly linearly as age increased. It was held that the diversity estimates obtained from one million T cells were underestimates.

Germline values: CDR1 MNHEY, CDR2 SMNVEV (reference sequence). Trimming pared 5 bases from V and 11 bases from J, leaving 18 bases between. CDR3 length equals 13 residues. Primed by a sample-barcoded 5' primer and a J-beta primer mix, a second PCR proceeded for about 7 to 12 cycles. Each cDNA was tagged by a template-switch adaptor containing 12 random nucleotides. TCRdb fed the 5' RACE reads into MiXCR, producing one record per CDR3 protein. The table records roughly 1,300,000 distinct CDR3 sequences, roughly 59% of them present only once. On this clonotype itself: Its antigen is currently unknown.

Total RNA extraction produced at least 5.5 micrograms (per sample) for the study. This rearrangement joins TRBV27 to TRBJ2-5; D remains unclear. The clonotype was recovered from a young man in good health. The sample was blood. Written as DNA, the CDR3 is TGTGCCAGCAGTGACGCCGTTCGTTATGAGCAGTACTTC. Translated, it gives CASSDAVRYEQYF.